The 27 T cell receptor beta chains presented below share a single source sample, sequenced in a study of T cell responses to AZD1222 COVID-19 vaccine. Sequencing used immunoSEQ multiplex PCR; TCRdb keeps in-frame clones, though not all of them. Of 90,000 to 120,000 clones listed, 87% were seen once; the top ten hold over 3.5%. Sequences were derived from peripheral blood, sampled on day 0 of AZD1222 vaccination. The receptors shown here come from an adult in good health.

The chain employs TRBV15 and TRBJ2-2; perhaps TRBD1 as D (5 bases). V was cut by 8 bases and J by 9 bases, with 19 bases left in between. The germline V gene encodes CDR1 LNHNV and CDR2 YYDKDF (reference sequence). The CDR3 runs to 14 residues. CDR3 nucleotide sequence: TGTGCCACCGGTCTATCGGCAGGGATACGGGAGCTGTTTTTT. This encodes CATGLSAGIRELFF.

The CDR3 sequence: CASSFDSVGYEQYF. The CDR3 bases are TGCGCCAGCAGCTTCGACAGCGTGGGGTACGAGCAGTACTTC. The chain uses TRBV5-1 and TRBJ2-7; possible D gene TRBD1, 5 bases. CDR1 is SGHRS and CDR2 is YFSETQ in the germline V gene. The V and J ends lost 2 bases and 4 bases respectively, with 13 bases between them. The CDR3 contains 14 residues. The full variable domain, completed using reference TRBV5-1 and TRBJ2-7, is KAGVTQTPRYLIKTRGQQVTLSCSPISGHRSVSWYQQTPGQGLQFLFEYFSETQRNKGNFPGRFSGRQFSNSRSEMNVSTLELGDSALYLCASSFDSVGYEQYFGPGTRLTVT.

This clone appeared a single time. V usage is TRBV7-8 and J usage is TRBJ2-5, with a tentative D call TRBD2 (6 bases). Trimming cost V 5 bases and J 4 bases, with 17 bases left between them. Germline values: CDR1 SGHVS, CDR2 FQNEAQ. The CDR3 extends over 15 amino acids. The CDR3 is CASSPPGRRIETQYF. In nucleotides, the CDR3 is TGTGCCAGCAGCCCACCGGGGAGGCGGATAGAGACCCAGTACTTC. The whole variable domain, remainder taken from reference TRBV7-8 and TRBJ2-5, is GAGVSQSPRYKVAKRGQDVALRCDPISGHVSLFWYQQALGQGPEFLTYFQNEAQLDKSGLPSDRFFAERPEGSVSTLKIQRTQQEDSAVYLCASSPPGRRIETQYFGPGTRLLVL.

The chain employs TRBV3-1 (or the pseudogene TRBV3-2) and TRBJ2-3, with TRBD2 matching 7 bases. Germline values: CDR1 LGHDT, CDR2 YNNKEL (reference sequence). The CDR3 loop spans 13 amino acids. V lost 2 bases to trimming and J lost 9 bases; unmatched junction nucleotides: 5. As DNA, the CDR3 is TGTGCCAGCAGCCAATCGGAGACTAGCACGCAGTATTTT. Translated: CASSQSETSTQYF.

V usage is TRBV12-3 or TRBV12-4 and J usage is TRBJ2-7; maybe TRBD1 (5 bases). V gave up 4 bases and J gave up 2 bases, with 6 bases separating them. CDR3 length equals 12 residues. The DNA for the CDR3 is TGTGCCAGCAGTTGGACACCCTACGAGCAGTACTTC. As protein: CASSWTPYEQYF.

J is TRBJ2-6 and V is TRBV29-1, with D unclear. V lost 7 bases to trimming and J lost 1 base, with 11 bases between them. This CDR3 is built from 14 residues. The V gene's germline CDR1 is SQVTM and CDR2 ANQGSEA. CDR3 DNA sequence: TGCAGCGCCATGGGTCTATCTGGGGCCAACGTCCTGACTTTC. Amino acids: CSAMGLSGANVLTF.

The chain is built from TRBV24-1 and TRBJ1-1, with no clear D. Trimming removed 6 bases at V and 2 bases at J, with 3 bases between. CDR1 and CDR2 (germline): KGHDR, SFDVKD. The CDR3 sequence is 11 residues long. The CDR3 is CATSSNTEAFF. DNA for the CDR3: TGTGCCACCAGTTCCAACACTGAAGCTTTCTTT.

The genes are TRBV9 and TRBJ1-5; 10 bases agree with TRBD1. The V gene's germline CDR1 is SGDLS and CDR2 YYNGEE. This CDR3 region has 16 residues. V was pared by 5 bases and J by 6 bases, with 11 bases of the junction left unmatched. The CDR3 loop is CASRKKPGQGCQPQHF. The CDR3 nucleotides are TGTGCCAGCAGAAAGAAACCGGGACAGGGGTGTCAGCCCCAGCATTTT.

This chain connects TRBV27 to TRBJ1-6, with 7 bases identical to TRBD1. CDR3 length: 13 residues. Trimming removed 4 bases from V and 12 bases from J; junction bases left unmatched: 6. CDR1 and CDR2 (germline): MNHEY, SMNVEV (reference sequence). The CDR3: CASSYTGERPLHF. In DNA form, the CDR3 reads TGTGCCAGCAGTTATACAGGGGAGCGACCCCTCCACTTT.

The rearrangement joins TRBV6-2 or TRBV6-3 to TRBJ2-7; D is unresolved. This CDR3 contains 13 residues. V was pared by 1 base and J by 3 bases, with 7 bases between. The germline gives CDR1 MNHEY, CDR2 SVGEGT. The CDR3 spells CASSYLNNYEQYF. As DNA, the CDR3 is TGTGCCAGCAGTTACTTAAACAACTACGAGCAGTACTTC.

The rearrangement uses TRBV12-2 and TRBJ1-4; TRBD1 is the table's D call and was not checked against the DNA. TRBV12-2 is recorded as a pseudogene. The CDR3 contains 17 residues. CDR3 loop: CASRLDQDRVPNEKLFF. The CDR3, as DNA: TGTGCAAGTCGCTTAGATCAGGACAGGGTTCCTAATGAAAAACTGTTTTTT.

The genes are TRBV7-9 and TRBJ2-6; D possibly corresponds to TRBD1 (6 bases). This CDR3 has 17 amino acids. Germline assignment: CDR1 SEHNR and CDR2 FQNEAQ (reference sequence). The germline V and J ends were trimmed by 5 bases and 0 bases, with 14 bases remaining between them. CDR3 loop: CASSLPGQNSGANVLTF. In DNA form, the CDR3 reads TGTGCCAGCAGCCTACCGGGACAAAACTCTGGGGCCAACGTCCTGACTTTC.

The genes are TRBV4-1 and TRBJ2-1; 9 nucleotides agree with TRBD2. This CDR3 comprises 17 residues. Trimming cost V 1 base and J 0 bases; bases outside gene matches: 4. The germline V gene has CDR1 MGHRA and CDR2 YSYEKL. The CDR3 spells CASSQAASGDSYNEQFF. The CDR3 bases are TGCGCCAGCAGCCAAGCCGCTAGCGGGGACTCCTACAATGAGCAGTTCTTC.

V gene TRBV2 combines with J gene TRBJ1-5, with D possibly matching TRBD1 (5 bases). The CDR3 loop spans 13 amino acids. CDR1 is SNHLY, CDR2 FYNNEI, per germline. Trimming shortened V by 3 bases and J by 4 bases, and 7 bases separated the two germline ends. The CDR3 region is CASSDGGNQPQHF. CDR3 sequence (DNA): TGTGCCAGCAGTGACGGGGGGAATCAGCCCCAGCATTTT.

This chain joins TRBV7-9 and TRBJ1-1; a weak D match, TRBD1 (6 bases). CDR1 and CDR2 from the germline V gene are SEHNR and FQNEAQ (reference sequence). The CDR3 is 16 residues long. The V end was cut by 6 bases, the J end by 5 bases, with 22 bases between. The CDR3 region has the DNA TGTGCCAGCAGACACTACAGGGCGAACCGACATACTGAAGCTTTCTTT. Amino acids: CASRHYRANRHTEAFF. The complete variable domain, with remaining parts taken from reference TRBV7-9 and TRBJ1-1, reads DTGVSQNPRHKITKRGQNVTFRCDPISEHNRLYWYRQTLGQGPEFLTYFQNEAQLEKSRLLSDRFSAERPKGSFSTLEIQRTEQGDSAMYLCASRHYRANRHTEAFFGQGTRLTVV.

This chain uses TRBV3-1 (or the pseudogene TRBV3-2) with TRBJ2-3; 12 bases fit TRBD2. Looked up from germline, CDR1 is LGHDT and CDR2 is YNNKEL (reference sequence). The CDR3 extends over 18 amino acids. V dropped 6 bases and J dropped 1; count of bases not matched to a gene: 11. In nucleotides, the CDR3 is TGTGCCAGCAGGGACACTAGCGGGGGGTCCGGGCGCACAGATACGCAGTATTTT. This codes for CASRDTSGGSGRTDTQYF.

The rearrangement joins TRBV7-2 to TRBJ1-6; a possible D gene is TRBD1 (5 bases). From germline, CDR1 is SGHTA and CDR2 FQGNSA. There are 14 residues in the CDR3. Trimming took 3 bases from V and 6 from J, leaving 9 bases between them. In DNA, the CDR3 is TGTGCCAGCAGCTTCCAGGGAGGTAATTCACCCCTCCACTTT. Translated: CASSFQGGNSPLHF.

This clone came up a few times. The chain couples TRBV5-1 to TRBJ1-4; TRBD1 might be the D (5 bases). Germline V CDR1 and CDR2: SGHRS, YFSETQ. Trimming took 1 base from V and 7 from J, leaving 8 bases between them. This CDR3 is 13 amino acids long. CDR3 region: CASSLRRGEKLFF. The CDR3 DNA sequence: TGCGCCAGCAGCTTGAGGAGGGGTGAAAAACTGTTTTTT.

Here the CDR3 reads CASSQDVSQGAYYGYTF. Written as DNA, the CDR3 is TGTGCCAGCAGCCAAGATGTCTCACAGGGGGCATACTATGGCTACACCTTC. The chain combines TRBV3-1 (or the pseudogene TRBV3-2) with TRBJ1-2, with TRBD1 identical over 9 bases. With V trimmed by 0 bases and J by 3 bases, 8 bases remained unmatched. In germline, CDR1 is LGHDT, CDR2 YNNKEL (reference sequence). This CDR3 contains 17 residues.

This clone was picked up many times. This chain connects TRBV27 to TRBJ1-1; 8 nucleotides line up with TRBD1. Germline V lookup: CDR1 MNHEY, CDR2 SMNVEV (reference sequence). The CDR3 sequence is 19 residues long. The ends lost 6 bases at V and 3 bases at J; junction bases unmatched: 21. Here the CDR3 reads CASSLSGYGDRGEDTEAFF. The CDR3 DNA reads TGTGCCAGCAGCCTTTCGGGATACGGAGACAGGGGAGAGGACACTGAAGCTTTCTTT.

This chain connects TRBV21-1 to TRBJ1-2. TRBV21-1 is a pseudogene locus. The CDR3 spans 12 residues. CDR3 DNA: TGTGCCAGCAGCGGATTTTTGCATGGCTACACCTTC. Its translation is CASSGFLHGYTF.

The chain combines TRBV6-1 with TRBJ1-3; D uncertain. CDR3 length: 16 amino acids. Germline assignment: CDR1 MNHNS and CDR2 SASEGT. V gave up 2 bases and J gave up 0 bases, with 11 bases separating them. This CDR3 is CASSELYRPSGNTIYF. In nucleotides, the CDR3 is TGTGCCAGCAGTGAACTATATCGGCCCTCTGGAAACACCATATATTTT.

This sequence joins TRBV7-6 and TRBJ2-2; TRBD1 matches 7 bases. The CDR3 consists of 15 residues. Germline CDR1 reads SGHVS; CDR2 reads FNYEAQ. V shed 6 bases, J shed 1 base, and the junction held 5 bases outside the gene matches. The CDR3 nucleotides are TGTGCCAGCAGACCGGGACAGCAGAACACCGGGGAGCTGTTTTTT. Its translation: CASRPGQQNTGELFF.

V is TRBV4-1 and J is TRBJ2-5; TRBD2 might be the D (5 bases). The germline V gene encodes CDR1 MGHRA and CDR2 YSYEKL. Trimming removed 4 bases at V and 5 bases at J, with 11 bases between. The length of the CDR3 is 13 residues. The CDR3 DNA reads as TGCGCCAGCAGCCTAGCGAGTTATGAGACCCAGTACTTC. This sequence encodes CASSLASYETQYF.

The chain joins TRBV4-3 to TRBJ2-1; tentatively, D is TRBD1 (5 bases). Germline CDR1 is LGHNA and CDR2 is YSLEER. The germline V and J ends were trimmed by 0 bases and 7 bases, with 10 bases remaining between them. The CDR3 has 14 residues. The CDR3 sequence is CASSQDRAGNEQFF. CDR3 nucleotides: TGCGCCAGCAGCCAAGATAGGGCAGGGAATGAGCAGTTCTTC.

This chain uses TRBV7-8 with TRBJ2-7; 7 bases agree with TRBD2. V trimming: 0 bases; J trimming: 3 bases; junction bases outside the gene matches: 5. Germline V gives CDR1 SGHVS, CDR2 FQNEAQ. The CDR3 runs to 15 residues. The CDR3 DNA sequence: TGTGCCAGCAGCTTAGCGACGGGGGGTAGCTACGAGCAGTACTTC. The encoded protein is CASSLATGGSYEQYF. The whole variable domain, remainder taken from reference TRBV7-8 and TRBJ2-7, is GAGVSQSPRYKVAKRGQDVALRCDPISGHVSLFWYQQALGQGPEFLTYFQNEAQLDKSGLPSDRFFAERPEGSVSTLKIQRTQQEDSAVYLCASSLATGGSYEQYFGPGTRLTVT.

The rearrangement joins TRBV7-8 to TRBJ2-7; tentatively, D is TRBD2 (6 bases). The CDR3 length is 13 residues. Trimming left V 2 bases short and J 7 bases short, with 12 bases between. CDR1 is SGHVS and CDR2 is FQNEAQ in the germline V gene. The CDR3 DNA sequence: TGTGCCAGCAGCTTATTGGATGCGGGAGAGCAGTACTTC. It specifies CASSLLDAGEQYF.